Below are 15 T cell receptor beta chains sequenced from a single sample in a study of cytomegalovirus exposure and HLA in healthy donors. In the PCR, 60 Vbeta and 13 Jbeta primers were used. Assay used: immunoSEQ multiplex PCR; TCRdb lists only in-frame clones, some missing. The table lists more than 100,000 clones, around 79% of them singletons. The sequenced material came from PBMCs. These receptors all stem from a woman under 40 in good health and CMV-seropositive.

This clone was recorded a few times. V and J are TRBV6-5 and TRBJ1-2; D is perhaps TRBD1 (5 bases). The CDR3 is 16 residues long. The ends were cut back, 0 bases at V and 5 bases at J, with 16 bases in the middle. Germline V gene data show CDR1 as MNHEY and CDR2 as SVGAGI. CDR3 in DNA: TGTGCCAGCAGTTACTCGCCGGCAGGGTCTAGGTATGGCTACACCTTC. Its protein is CASSYSPAGSRYGYTF.

The rearrangement links TRBV7-8 to TRBJ1-2; D possibly corresponds to TRBD1 (6 bases). V lost 4 bases to trimming and J lost 2 bases, with 8 bases between them. Germline V gene lookup returns CDR1 SGHVS and CDR2 FQNEAQ. CDR3 size: 13 residues. The DNA for the CDR3 is TGTGCCAGCAGCTCTACAGGGAACTATGGCTACACCTTC. It specifies CASSSTGNYGYTF.

The rearrangement joins TRBV5-8 to TRBJ2-3; 11 bases map to TRBD2. The length of the CDR3 is 18 residues. CDR1 and CDR2 (germline): SGHTS, YDEGEE. V gave up 4 bases and J gave up 5 bases; unmatched junction bases: 15. The CDR3 bases are TGTGCCAGCAGCGTCCATTCATTAGCGGGGGGGCTAGTAGATACGCAGTATTTT. Its protein is CASSVHSLAGGLVDTQYF.

This clone was seen a handful of times. As DNA, the CDR3 is TGTGCCAGCAGTTTAAGGGACAGGGGCTCCTACGAGCAGTACTTC. Translating it yields CASSLRDRGSYEQYF. The V and J genes are TRBV28 and TRBJ2-7; 10 bases align to TRBD1. V trimming: 2 bases; J trimming: 0 bases; junction bases outside the gene matches: 1. The CDR3 is 15 amino acids. Germline V gene sequence: CDR1 MDHEN, CDR2 SYDVKM.

The V gene is TRBV6-5, the J gene TRBJ1-3; D possibly corresponds to TRBD1 (6 bases). With 1 base removed from V and 3 bases from J, the gap between germline ends came to 10 bases. This CDR3 comprises 15 residues. Germline CDR1 MNHEY, CDR2 SVGAGI. In nucleotides, the CDR3 is TGTGCCAGCAGTTACTACGGGGGGCTTGGAAACACCATATATTTT. This translates into CASSYYGGLGNTIYF.

The chain uses TRBV18 and TRBJ1-2; a possible D gene is TRBD1 (6 bases). The CDR3 extends over 13 amino acids. The V and J ends lost 5 bases and 5 bases respectively, with 12 bases between them. Germline V gives CDR1 KGHSH, CDR2 LQKENI. The chain's CDR3 is CASSTGTIYGYTF. Here the CDR3 DNA reads TGTGCCAGCTCAACCGGGACAATATATGGCTACACCTTC.

V is TRBV6-1 and J is TRBJ1-3, with D perhaps TRBD1 (6 bases). Germline CDR1 MNHNS, CDR2 SASEGT. V was pared by 7 bases and J by 5 bases, with 12 bases between. CDR3 size: 13 residues. CDR3 loop: CASTLTGRNTIYF. CDR3 DNA sequence: TGTGCCAGCACGTTGACAGGACGAAACACCATATATTTT.

The chain employs TRBV6-5 and TRBJ2-3, with D unclear. Germline V CDR1 and CDR2: MNHEY, SVGAGI. This CDR3 region has 13 residues. V was clipped by 6 bases and J by 6 bases, with 13 bases between them. The CDR3 loop reads CASSSYRRDTQYF. The CDR3 DNA follows: TGTGCCAGCAGCTCTTACAGAAGGGATACGCAGTATTTT.

The sample holds a few counts of this clone. This rearrangement joins TRBV6-1 to TRBJ2-7; D remains ambiguous. Germline assignment: CDR1 MNHNS and CDR2 SASEGT. This CDR3 is built from 12 residues. The V gene lost 4 bases and the J gene lost 5 bases, with 9 bases spanning the gap. CDR3 sequence: CASSVVGNEQYF. CDR3 coding DNA: TGTGCCAGCAGTGTAGTGGGCAACGAGCAGTACTTC.

V and J are TRBV30 and TRBJ1-2, with D unresolved. V lost 3 bases and J lost 5, with 16 bases in between. CDR1 is GTSNPN and CDR2 is SVGIG in the germline V gene (reference sequence). The CDR3 is 14 residues long. The CDR3 protein is CAWRPGNRGYGYTF. As DNA, the CDR3 is TGTGCCTGGAGGCCTGGAAACCGAGGATATGGCTACACCTTC.

CDR3 loop: CASSVFDNPREQYF. The CDR3 coding sequence is TGTGCCAGCAGCGTATTTGACAACCCCCGCGAGCAGTACTTC. V gene TRBV9 combines with J gene TRBJ2-7; D gene ambiguous. Trimming left V 1 base short and J 6 bases short, with 14 bases between. The CDR3 has 14 amino acids. Germline CDR1 is SGDLS and CDR2 is YYNGEE.

The chain uses TRBV11-3 and TRBJ2-1; TRBD2 matches 9 bases. This CDR3 region has 12 residues. After removal of 5 bases from V and 10 bases from J, the junction contained 3 bases not matched to a gene. Germline V CDR1 and CDR2: SGHNT, YENEEA. The CDR3 is CASSESGGEQFF. CDR3 nucleotides: TGTGCCAGCAGCGAGAGCGGGGGGGAGCAGTTCTTC.

The chain has TRBV5-6 and TRBJ2-7; D ambiguous. This CDR3 spans 14 amino acids. The germline gives CDR1 SGHDT, CDR2 YYEEEE. The V end lost 0 bases, the J end lost 0 bases, and 7 bases lay between the germline ends. The CDR3 DNA sequence: TGTGCCAGCAGCTTGGTGTCCAGCTCCTACGAGCAGTACTTC. Its translation is CASSLVSSSYEQYF. The variable domain in full, with the rest retrieved from reference TRBV5-6 and TRBJ2-7, is DAGVTQSPTHLIKTRGQQVTLRCSPKSGHDTVSWYQQALGQGPQFIFQYYEEEERQRGNFPDRFSGHQFPNYSSELNVNALLLGDSALYLCASSLVSSSYEQYFGPGTRLTVT.

This clone has just one count. The genes are TRBV14 and TRBJ1-2, with D possibly matching TRBD1 (6 bases). Germline V lookup: CDR1 SGHDN, CDR2 FVKESK. The CDR3 sequence is 13 residues long. The V and J ends lost 1 base and 8 bases respectively, with 11 bases between them. CDR3 sequence reads: CASSQGGHRGYTF. The CDR3 DNA sequence: TGTGCCAGCAGCCAAGGGGGGCATCGGGGCTACACCTTC.

This clone showed up just a few times. The chain is built from TRBV30 and TRBJ1-1, with D possibly TRBD1 on 5 matching bases. In germline, CDR1 is GTSNPN, CDR2 SVGIG (reference sequence). The germline V and J ends were trimmed by 4 bases and 1 base, with 10 bases remaining between them. The CDR3 is 13 residues long. CDR3 nucleotide sequence: TGTGCCTGGACCAAGACAGAGAACACTGAAGCTTTCTTT. It translates to CAWTKTENTEAFF.